This T cell receptor (beta chain) was recorded in a study of T cell changes during pregnancy in multiple sclerosis. The CDR3 runs 15 residues. V lost 4 bases to trimming and J lost 0 bases, with 8 bases between them. The V gene's germline CDR1 is SGHKS and CDR2 YYEKEE (reference sequence). Clones were sequenced by immunoSEQ multiplex PCR, and TCRdb holds only the in-frame ones, with some missing. In the table there are 15,000 or so clones, 65% to 90% of which are singletons. The TCR was taken from a female donor with multiple sclerosis, enrolled in a pregnancy study. The starting material was CD8+ T cells from peripheral blood mononuclear cells, obtained in the first trimester of pregnancy. The chain recombines TRBV5-5 with TRBJ2-6, with TRBD2 as a possible D gene (6 bases). In nucleotides, the CDR3 is TGTGCCAGCAGCCCGGGAGTCTCTGGGGCCAACGTCCTGACTTTC. Translated: CASSPGVSGANVLTF.